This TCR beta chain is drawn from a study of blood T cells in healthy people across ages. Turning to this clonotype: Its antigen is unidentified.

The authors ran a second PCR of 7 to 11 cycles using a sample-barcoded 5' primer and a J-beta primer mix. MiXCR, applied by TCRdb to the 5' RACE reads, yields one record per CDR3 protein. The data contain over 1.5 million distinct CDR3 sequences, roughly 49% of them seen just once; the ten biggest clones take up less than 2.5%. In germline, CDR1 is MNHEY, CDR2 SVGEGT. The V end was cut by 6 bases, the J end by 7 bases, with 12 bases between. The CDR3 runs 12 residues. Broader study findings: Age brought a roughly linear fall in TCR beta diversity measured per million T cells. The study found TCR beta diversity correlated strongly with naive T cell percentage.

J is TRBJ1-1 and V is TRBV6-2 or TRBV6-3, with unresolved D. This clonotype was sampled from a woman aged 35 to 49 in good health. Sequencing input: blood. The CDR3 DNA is TGTGCCAGCAGCCACGCCGAGTATGAAGCTTTCTTT. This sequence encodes CASSHAEYEAFF.